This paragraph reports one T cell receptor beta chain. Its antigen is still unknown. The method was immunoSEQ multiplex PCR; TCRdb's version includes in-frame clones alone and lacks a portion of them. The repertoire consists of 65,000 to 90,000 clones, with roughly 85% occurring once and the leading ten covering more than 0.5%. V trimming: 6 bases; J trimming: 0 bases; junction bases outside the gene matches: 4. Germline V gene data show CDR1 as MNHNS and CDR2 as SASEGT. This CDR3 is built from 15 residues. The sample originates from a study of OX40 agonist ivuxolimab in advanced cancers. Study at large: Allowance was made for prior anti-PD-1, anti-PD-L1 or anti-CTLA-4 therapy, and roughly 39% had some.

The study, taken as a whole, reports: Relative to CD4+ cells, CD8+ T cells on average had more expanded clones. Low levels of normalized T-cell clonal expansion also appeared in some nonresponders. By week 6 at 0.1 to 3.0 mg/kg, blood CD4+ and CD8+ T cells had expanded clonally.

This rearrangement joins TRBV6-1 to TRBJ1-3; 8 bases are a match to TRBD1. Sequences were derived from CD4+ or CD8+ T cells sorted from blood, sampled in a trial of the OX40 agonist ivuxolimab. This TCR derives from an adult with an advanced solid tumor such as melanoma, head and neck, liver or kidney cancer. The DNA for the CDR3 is TGTGCCAGCAGGGGACAGGCGAACTCTGGAAACACCATATATTTT. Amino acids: CASRGQANSGNTIYF.